The 9 T cell receptor beta chains listed next were all sequenced from one sample in a study of cytomegalovirus exposure and HLA in healthy donors. Researchers ran the PCR with 60 Vbeta and 13 Jbeta primers. The table came from immunoSEQ multiplex PCR; TCRdb's copy has only in-frame clones and leaves some out. The sample includes some 190,000 clones, more than 75% of them seen just once. The sample taken for sequencing was PBMCs. The receptors were sampled from a man aged 40-55 years in good health and CMV-seropositive.

V and J are TRBV29-1 and TRBJ2-7; a weak D match, TRBD1 (5 bases). Per germline, CDR1 SQVTM and CDR2 ANQGSEA. The CDR3 runs 11 residues. V was shortened by 4 bases and J by 7 bases, with 11 bases between the two germline ends. Written as DNA, the CDR3 is TGCAGCGTTGGGAGTAGGGGAGAGCAGTACTTC. Protein sequence: CSVGSRGEQYF.

The gene calls are TRBV7-3 and TRBJ2-1; 12 bases match TRBD2. In germline, CDR1 is SGHTA, CDR2 FQGTGA. The CDR3 consists of 18 residues. Unmatched junction bases numbered 15, after V lost 5 bases and J lost 7 bases. The CDR3 reads CASSANPPGLAGTNEQFF. The CDR3 nucleotides are TGTGCCAGCAGCGCAAACCCGCCGGGACTAGCGGGTACTAATGAGCAGTTCTTC.

This clone was found once. This rearrangement joins TRBV5-1 to TRBJ2-7; D might be TRBD2 (6 bases). The V and J ends lost 6 bases and 2 bases respectively, with 18 bases between them. The CDR3 consists of 15 residues. Germline assignment: CDR1 SGHRS and CDR2 YFSETQ. Written as DNA, the CDR3 is TGCGCCAGCACCTACGACCGGAGGGGCACCTACGAGCAGTACTTC. Its protein product is CASTYDRRGTYEQYF.

This clone has only a few counts. The rearrangement uses TRBV7-9 and TRBJ2-1; D is ambiguous. CDR3 length: 14 residues. Trimming took off 0 bases at V and 5 bases at J, with 8 bases between the two ends. From germline, CDR1 is SEHNR and CDR2 FQNEAQ (reference sequence). The CDR3 loop is CASSLALGNNEQFF. The CDR3 DNA is TGTGCCAGCAGCTTAGCTCTAGGAAACAATGAGCAGTTCTTC.

The chain joins TRBV29-1 to TRBJ2-5, with TRBD2 matching over 7 bases. The J call is doubtful: the DNA matches TRBJ2-7 better. The CDR3 spans 13 residues. CDR1 and CDR2 from the germline V gene are SQVTM and ANQGSEA. CDR3 amino acids: CSYRVQRGSEQYF. The CDR3 DNA sequence: TGCAGCTATAGGGTCCAGCGGGGAAGCGAGCAGTACTTC.

This chain connects TRBV2 to TRBJ1-1; TRBD1 matches at 7 bases. Germline V gene lookup returns CDR1 SNHLY and CDR2 FYNNEI. J was trimmed by 2 bases and V by 9 bases; bases with no gene match: 12. The CDR3 length is 15 residues. CDR3: CASREYRGLNTEAFF. CDR3 DNA: TGTGCCAGTAGAGAATACAGGGGCCTTAACACTGAAGCTTTCTTT.

The V gene is TRBV11-3, the J gene TRBJ2-3; D call uncertain. The germline gives CDR1 SGHNT, CDR2 YENEEA. Trimming shortened V by 6 bases and J by 2 bases, and 15 bases separated the two germline ends. This CDR3 is 15 amino acids long. In DNA form, the CDR3 reads TGTGCCAGCAGTAGCAGTCCACCCCCCACAGATACGCAGTATTTT. Protein: CASSSSPPPTDTQYF.

The V and J genes are TRBV5-4 and TRBJ2-7; 14 bases line up with TRBD2. The CDR3 sequence is 16 residues long. Germline values: CDR1 SGHNT, CDR2 YYREEE (reference sequence). V dropped 3 bases and J dropped 3; count of bases not matched to a gene: 5. As DNA, the CDR3 is TGTGCCAGCAGCTCGGGACTAGCGGGGGTTGGCTACGAGCAGTACTTC. This gives the protein CASSSGLAGVGYEQYF.

The rearrangement joins TRBV7-6 to TRBJ2-7; TRBD1 agrees at 9 bases. Germline values: CDR1 SGHVS, CDR2 FNYEAQ. J lost 2 bases, V lost 5 bases, and 7 bases had no gene match. CDR3 size: 15 residues. The CDR3 region has the DNA TGTGCCAGCAGCCCACGGGACAGGGACCCCTACGAGCAGTACTTC. It encodes CASSPRDRDPYEQYF.